There are a few counts of the clone carrying this TCR beta chain. Its antigen is not identified. This record belongs to a study of T cells in narcolepsy. Study details: Enrolled donors included narcolepsy type 1 or type 2 patients and healthy controls. Study-wide findings and caveats: Comparing one patient's CSF and blood CD4+ clonotypes highlighted HCRT- and TRIB2-specific autoreactive clonotypes. Blood of same and different patients, but not healthy controls, reportedly held recurring autoreactive clonotypes. In some patient and control memory CD4+ samples, autoreactive clones were absent.

Profiled with immunoSEQ multiplex PCR; TCRdb holds only in-frame clones, not every one. The sample has more than 20,000 clones; 70% to 90% are singletons. Germline CDR1 is SEHNR and CDR2 is FQNEAQ (reference sequence). This CDR3 is 14 amino acids long. V shed 2 bases and J shed 4 bases, with 8 bases lying between them. This clonotype was sampled from a human donor in good health. Material for sequencing was memory (CD45RA-) CD4+ T cells from blood. This rearrangement joins TRBV7-9 to TRBJ1-4; tentatively, D is TRBD1 (5 bases). The CDR3 loop reads CASSLTQGNEKLFF. For the CDR3, the DNA is TGTGCCAGCAGCTTAACGCAGGGTAATGAAAAACTGTTTTTT.